The 28 T cell receptor beta chains given below trace back to one sample, sequenced in a study of CD8 T cells in ankylosing spondylitis. Findings and caveats of the study: Blood from ankylosing spondylitis patients appeared to carry a characteristic roughly 8-variant TCR beta motif.

These receptors have no identified antigens. Each CDR3 protein gets one entry after TCRdb re-called the 5' RACE reads with MiXCR. The sample lists around 450,000 distinct CDR3 sequences, roughly 26% occurring once. Source material: blood, either unsorted or a sorted T cell fraction (not recorded which). Every receptor here comes from a male donor with ankylosing spondylitis.

As DNA, the CDR3 is TGTGCCAGTGCGGAGACAGGGAACTCTGGGGCCAACGTCCTGACTTTC. This codes for CASAETGNSGANVLTF. The chain has TRBV12-3 or TRBV12-4 and TRBJ2-6; 7 bases match TRBD1. The V segment lost 9 bases and the J segment 0 bases; nucleotides outside the gene matches: 8. This CDR3 contains 16 residues.

This clonotype was seen more than once but under ten times. The V and J genes are TRBV20-1 and TRBJ2-1; TRBD1 agrees at 7 bases. This CDR3 is built from 17 residues. J lost 0 bases, V lost 1 base, and 9 bases had no gene match. CDR1 and CDR2 from the germline V gene are DFQATT and SNEGSKA (reference sequence). CDR3 in amino acids: CSARGNRGPSSYNEQFF. The CDR3 region has the DNA TGCAGTGCTAGAGGGAACAGGGGCCCCAGCTCCTACAATGAGCAGTTCTTC.

This clonotype was found a few times. The rearrangement uses TRBV27 and TRBJ2-2; 9 bases are a match to TRBD1. The CDR3 runs to 15 residues. The germline V gene encodes CDR1 MNHEY and CDR2 SMNVEV (reference sequence). The ends lost 7 bases at V and 6 bases at J; junction bases unmatched: 9. The CDR3 region is CASKPGQGLPGELFF. CDR3 sequence (DNA): TGTGCCAGCAAGCCGGGACAGGGACTCCCCGGGGAGCTGTTTTTT.

CDR3 bases: TGCGCCAGCAGCCCCGGGGGTAGCGCCTACAATGAGCAGTTCTTC. It specifies CASSPGGSAYNEQFF. The J gene is TRBJ2-1, the V gene TRBV5-1, with a possible D match to TRBD2 (6 bases). Trimming shortened V by 4 bases and J by 2 bases, and 13 bases separated the two germline ends. CDR1 SGHRS and CDR2 YFSETQ come from the germline V gene. This CDR3 region has 15 residues.

The chain combines TRBV2 with TRBJ1-5, with 7 bases identical to TRBD1. The J segment lost 1 base and the V segment lost 6 bases, leaving 6 bases of the junction unmatched. Germline V gene sequence: CDR1 SNHLY, CDR2 FYNNEI. The CDR3 extends over 15 amino acids. CDR3 in DNA: TGTGCCAGCAGACGACCGGGACAGAGCAATCAGCCCCAGCATTTT. Translating it yields CASRRPGQSNQPQHF. Full variable domain (missing parts from reference TRBV2 and TRBJ1-5): EPEVTQTPSHQVTQMGQEVILRCVPISNHLYFYWYRQILGQKVEFLVSFYNNEISEKSEIFDDQFSVERPDGSNFTLKIRSTKLEDSAMYFCASRRPGQSNQPQHFGDGTRLSIL.

This clonotype was counted only a few times. The J gene is TRBJ2-3, the V gene TRBV7-9; 7 nucleotides align to TRBD1. This CDR3 spans 15 amino acids. J was trimmed by 4 bases and V by 3 bases; bases with no gene match: 7. Per the germline V gene, CDR1 is SEHNR and CDR2 is FQNEAQ (reference sequence). CDR3 loop: CASSLGQSLPDTQYF. In nucleotides, the CDR3 is TGTGCCAGCAGCTTGGGACAGAGCCTACCAGATACGCAGTATTTT.

The chain couples TRBV10-3 to TRBJ2-1; 13 bases are a match to TRBD2. The J segment lost 9 bases and the V segment lost 6 bases, leaving 8 bases of the junction unmatched. The germline gives CDR1 ENHRY, CDR2 SYGVKD. The CDR3 length is 15 residues. CDR3 region: CAISATSGRVFEQFF. The CDR3 DNA reads as TGTGCCATCAGCGCAACTAGCGGGAGGGTATTTGAGCAGTTCTTC.

This clonotype has just a few counts. The rearrangement links TRBV20-1 to TRBJ2-7, with D perhaps TRBD2 (6 bases). Trimming removed 2 bases from V and 0 bases from J, with 11 bases in between. The CDR3 is 14 amino acids. Germline CDR1 DFQATT, CDR2 SNEGSKA (reference sequence). CDR3 amino acids: CSARLAGSSYEQYF. The CDR3, as DNA: TGCAGTGCTAGACTGGCGGGGAGCTCCTACGAGCAGTACTTC.

This clonotype has a handful of counts. The V gene is TRBV7-9, the J gene TRBJ2-3, with 8 bases matching TRBD1. After removal of 1 base from V and 2 bases from J, the junction contained 2 bases not matched to a gene. This CDR3 region has 15 residues. Germline CDR1 is SEHNR and CDR2 is FQNEAQ (reference sequence). Written as DNA, the CDR3 is TGTGCCAGCAGCTTAGGGACAGGGATCACAGATACGCAGTATTTT. Protein: CASSLGTGITDTQYF.

The CDR3 region has the DNA TGTGCCAGCAGTCAATCACCGGGGGGCTCCTACAATGAGCAGTTCTTC. It specifies CASSQSPGGSYNEQFF. The chain joins TRBV6-1 to TRBJ2-1; TRBD2 matches 7 bases. Looked up from germline, CDR1 is MNHNS and CDR2 is SASEGT. This CDR3 contains 16 residues. Unmatched junction bases numbered 7, after V lost 5 bases and J lost 0 bases.

This clonotype was found a few times. The chain recombines TRBV6-1 with TRBJ1-5; no clear D. V was clipped by 6 bases and J by 4 bases, with 4 bases between them. Germline CDR1 is MNHNS and CDR2 is SASEGT. This CDR3 spans 11 amino acids. For the CDR3, the DNA is TGTGCCAGCAGGGGTAATCAGCCCCAGCATTTT. Protein product: CASRGNQPQHF.

J is TRBJ2-1 and V is TRBV20-1, with 11 bases lining up with TRBD2. The CDR3 loop spans 14 amino acids. V gave up 6 bases and J gave up 7 bases; unmatched junction bases: 8. Germline V gives CDR1 DFQATT, CDR2 SNEGSKA (reference sequence). For the CDR3, the DNA is TGCAGTGCGTCGACTAGCGGGAATACTAATGAGCAGTTCTTC. Translated, it gives CSASTSGNTNEQFF.

The CDR3: CASSDRAAYEQYF. CDR3 coding DNA: TGTGCCAGCAGTGACAGGGCAGCCTACGAGCAGTACTTC. The chain couples TRBV2 to TRBJ2-7; D is possibly TRBD1 (5 bases). Germline V CDR1 and CDR2: SNHLY, FYNNEI. The V end lost 3 bases, the J end lost 2 bases, and 8 bases lay between the germline ends. This CDR3 is 13 amino acids long. Complete variable domain (other parts from reference TRBV2 and TRBJ2-7): EPEVTQTPSHQVTQMGQEVILRCVPISNHLYFYWYRQILGQKVEFLVSFYNNEISEKSEIFDDQFSVERPDGSNFTLKIRSTKLEDSAMYFCASSDRAAYEQYFGPGTRLTVT.

V gene TRBV3-1 combines with J gene TRBJ2-7, with D possibly TRBD2 on 5 matching bases. V gave up 1 base and J gave up 6 bases, with 10 bases separating them. The V gene's germline CDR1 is LGHDT and CDR2 YNNKEL (reference sequence). The CDR3 consists of 13 residues. The CDR3 bases are TGTGCCAGCAGCCAAGCGGGGTTTGGCGAGCAGTACGTC. Amino acids: CASSQAGFGEQYV.

This clonotype was observed a few times. V and J are TRBV30 and TRBJ2-7; 12 nucleotides agree with TRBD2. Germline loops: CDR1 GTSNPN, CDR2 SVGIG (reference sequence). With 2 bases clipped from V and 5 bases from J, the junction kept 4 bases outside the gene matches. The CDR3 runs to 14 residues. In nucleotides, the CDR3 is TGTGCCTGGAGTCTAGCGGGAGGGCCCCACGAGCAGTACTTC. Translated: CAWSLAGGPHEQYF.

The chain joins TRBV7-2 to TRBJ2-7; 11 positions agree with TRBD2. The CDR3 is 15 residues long. V shed 3 bases and J 4 bases; nucleotides not matched to a gene: 5. Per germline, CDR1 SGHTA and CDR2 FQGNSA. As DNA, the CDR3 is TGTGCCAGCAGCTTCCTAGCGGGAGGTAATTACGAGCAGTACTTC. Its protein product is CASSFLAGGNYEQYF.

The gene calls are TRBV7-2 and TRBJ2-7; 8 bases map to TRBD2. Trimming at V came to 1 base and at J to 2 bases, leaving 4 bases not matched to a gene. The germline V gene encodes CDR1 SGHTA and CDR2 FQGNSA. The CDR3 is 15 amino acids. The CDR3 protein is CASSLDQRGTYEQYF. As DNA, the CDR3 is TGTGCCAGCAGCTTAGACCAGCGGGGGACCTACGAGCAGTACTTC.

The chain couples TRBV4-1 to TRBJ2-3; no firm D call. The ends were cut back, 4 bases at V and 1 base at J, with 12 bases in the middle. The CDR3 is 15 residues long. Germline loops: CDR1 MGHRA, CDR2 YSYEKL. CDR3 protein: CASSPHGTGTDTQYF. Written as DNA, the CDR3 is TGCGCCAGCAGCCCCCATGGCACCGGCACAGATACGCAGTATTTT.

This chain joins TRBV3-1 and TRBJ2-1; 11 nucleotides align to TRBD2. J was trimmed by 16 bases and V by 1 base; bases with no gene match: 12. The CDR3 sequence is 15 residues long. Germline V gene sequence: CDR1 LGHDT, CDR2 YNNKEL (reference sequence). The CDR3 protein is CASSQVGSGRASAFF. In DNA form, the CDR3 reads TGTGCCAGCAGCCAAGTTGGTAGCGGGAGGGCCTCAGCATTCTTC.

This clonotype has a count of ten or more. This rearrangement joins TRBV29-1 to TRBJ2-7; TRBD1 agrees at 9 bases. Germline V gene sequence: CDR1 SQVTM, CDR2 ANQGSEA. V lost 6 bases, J lost 6 bases, and 15 bases stayed unmatched. CDR3 length: 15 amino acids. CDR3 nucleotides: TGCAGCGTCGGCCCGGGACAGGGTATGCTCTCCGAGCAGTACTTC. Its protein product is CSVGPGQGMLSEQYF.

The CDR3 region has the DNA TGTGCCAGCAGTGAATTAGGCAGGGCTGGCTACACCTTC. Translation gives CASSELGRAGYTF. The rearrangement uses TRBV25-1 and TRBJ1-2; tentative D call: TRBD1 (5 bases). The germline V gene has CDR1 MGHDK and CDR2 SYGVNS. Trimming shortened V by 1 base and J by 7 bases, and 10 bases separated the two germline ends. The CDR3 extends over 13 amino acids.

The genes are TRBV5-1 and TRBJ2-1; a possible D gene is TRBD1 (5 bases). Per germline, CDR1 SGHRS and CDR2 YFSETQ. The CDR3 sequence is 14 residues long. Trimming stripped 0 bases from V and 5 bases from J, with 9 bases between. CDR3 region: CASSLETANNEQFF. In DNA, the CDR3 is TGCGCCAGCAGCTTGGAGACAGCAAACAATGAGCAGTTCTTC.

This clonotype showed up many times. V usage is TRBV4-1 and J usage is TRBJ2-3, with TRBD2 as a possible D gene (5 bases). This CDR3 is 14 amino acids long. The germline gives CDR1 MGHRA, CDR2 YSYEKL. The V end lost 1 base, the J end lost 4 bases, and 9 bases lay between the germline ends. The CDR3 nucleotides read TGCGCCAGCAGCCAAGCACTGGGAGCAGATACGCAGTATTTT. This translates into CASSQALGADTQYF.

The chain recombines TRBV6-4 with TRBJ2-1; 9 nucleotides line up with TRBD2. V gave up 8 bases and J gave up 8 bases; unmatched junction bases: 13. Germline values: CDR1 MRHNA, CDR2 SNTAGT. The CDR3 is 15 amino acids. CDR3 loop: CASRDTSSGSDEQFF. CDR3 nucleotides: TGTGCCAGCCGAGACACGAGTAGCGGGAGCGATGAGCAGTTCTTC.

Only one count was recorded for this clonotype. V usage is TRBV5-4 and J usage is TRBJ2-7; 10 positions agree with TRBD2. The CDR3 has 14 residues. With V trimmed by 4 bases and J by 3 bases, 4 bases remained unmatched. Germline V lookup: CDR1 SGHNT, CDR2 YYREEE (reference sequence). The CDR3 sequence: CASSGGLADYEQYV. The CDR3, as DNA: TGTGCCAGCAGCGGTGGACTAGCGGACTACGAGCAGTACGTC.

V and J are TRBV3-1 and TRBJ2-3, with TRBD1 matching over 9 bases. Per the germline V gene, CDR1 is LGHDT and CDR2 is YNNKEL (reference sequence). This CDR3 region has 14 residues. Trimming cost V 2 bases and J 6 bases; bases outside gene matches: 3. The CDR3 bases are TGTGCCAGCAGCCAAAACAGGGGGCATGATACGCAGTATTTT. Translating it yields CASSQNRGHDTQYF.

V gene TRBV5-5 combines with J gene TRBJ1-1; no clear D gene. The germline CDR1 and CDR2 sequences are SGHKS and YYEKEE (reference sequence). V dropped 7 bases and J dropped 1 base, with 14 bases sitting between them. There are 14 residues in the CDR3. The CDR3 sequence: CASYLSTSNTEAFF. The CDR3 DNA sequence: TGTGCCAGCTACCTGTCCACGTCGAACACTGAAGCTTTCTTT.

This clonotype was seen a handful of times. This chain uses TRBV5-1 with TRBJ2-2; 13 nucleotides line up with TRBD2. The germline V gene has CDR1 SGHRS and CDR2 YFSETQ. The V and J ends lost 4 bases and 1 base, in that order; junction bases with no gene match: 7. This CDR3 spans 18 amino acids. The DNA of the CDR3 is TGCGCCAGCAGCCCTCGGACTAGCGGGAGTAAGAACACCGGGGAGCTGTTTTTT. Its protein product is CASSPRTSGSKNTGELFF. Combining the CDR3 with reference TRBV5-1 and TRBJ2-2 gives the whole variable domain KAGVTQTPRYLIKTRGQQVTLSCSPISGHRSVSWYQQTPGQGLQFLFEYFSETQRNKGNFPGRFSGRQFSNSRSEMNVSTLELGDSALYLCASSPRTSGSKNTGELFFGEGSRLTVL.